This T cell receptor beta chain was captured by sequencing in a study of blood T cell repertoires in COVID-19. About the study: The study drew acute and convalescent COVID-19 samples from the United States, Italy and Spain. PBMCs, B-cell-depleted T cells, or T cells provided the cDNA or gDNA that made up the material.

The CDR3 is made up of 13 amino acids. J gave up 4 bases and V 5 bases, and 2 bases lay outside the gene matches. Germline V gene lookup returns CDR1 MDHEN and CDR2 SYDVKM. The data were produced by immunoSEQ multiplex PCR, yet TCRdb's version contains in-frame clones alone and is incomplete. The sample shows fewer than 80,000 clones, around 90% of them seen only once. This chain uses TRBV28 with TRBJ2-7, with TRBD1 identical over 10 bases. The TCR sequence derives from a human donor in a cohort sampled during active COVID-19. What was sequenced was peripheral blood. CDR3 bases: TGTGCCAGCAGTCGACAGGGGGCTTACGAGCAGTACTTC. It translates to CASSRQGAYEQYF.